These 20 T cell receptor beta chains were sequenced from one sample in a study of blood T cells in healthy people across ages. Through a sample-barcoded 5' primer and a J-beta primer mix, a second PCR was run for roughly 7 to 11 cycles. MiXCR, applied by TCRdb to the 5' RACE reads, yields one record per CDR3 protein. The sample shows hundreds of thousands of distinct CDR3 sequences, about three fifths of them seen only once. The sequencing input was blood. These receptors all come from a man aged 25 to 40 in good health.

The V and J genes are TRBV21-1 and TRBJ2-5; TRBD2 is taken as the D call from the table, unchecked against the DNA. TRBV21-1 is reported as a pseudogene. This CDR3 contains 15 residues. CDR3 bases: TGTGCCAGCAGCAACAGGGCCCAGGGAGGGGAGACCCAGTACTTC. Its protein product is CASSNRAQGGETQYF.

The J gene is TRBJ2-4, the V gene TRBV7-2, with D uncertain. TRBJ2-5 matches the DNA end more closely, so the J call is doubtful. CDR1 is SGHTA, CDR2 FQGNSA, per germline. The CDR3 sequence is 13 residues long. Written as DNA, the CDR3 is TGTGCCAGCAGCCCACGAAACGGAGAGACCCAGTACTTC. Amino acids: CASSPRNGETQYF.

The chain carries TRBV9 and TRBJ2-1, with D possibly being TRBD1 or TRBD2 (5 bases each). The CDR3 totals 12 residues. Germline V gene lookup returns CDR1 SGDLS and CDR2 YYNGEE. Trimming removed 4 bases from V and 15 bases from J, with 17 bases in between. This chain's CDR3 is CASSPGPGALFF. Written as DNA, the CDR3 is TGTGCCAGCAGCCCGGGGCCTGGGGCGTTGTTCTTC.

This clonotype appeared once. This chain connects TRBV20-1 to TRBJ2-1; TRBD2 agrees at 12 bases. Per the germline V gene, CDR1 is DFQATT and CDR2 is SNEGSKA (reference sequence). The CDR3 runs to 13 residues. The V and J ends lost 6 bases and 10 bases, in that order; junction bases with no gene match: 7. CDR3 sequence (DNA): TGCAGTGCACCAACTAGCGGGAGGTACGAGCAGTTCTTC. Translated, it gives CSAPTSGRYEQFF.

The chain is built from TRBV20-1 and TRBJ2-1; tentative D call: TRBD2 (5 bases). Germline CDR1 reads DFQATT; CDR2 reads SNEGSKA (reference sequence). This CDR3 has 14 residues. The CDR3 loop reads CSPRVGSSYNEQFF. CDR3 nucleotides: TGCAGCCCCCGAGTAGGGAGCTCCTACAATGAGCAGTTCTTC.

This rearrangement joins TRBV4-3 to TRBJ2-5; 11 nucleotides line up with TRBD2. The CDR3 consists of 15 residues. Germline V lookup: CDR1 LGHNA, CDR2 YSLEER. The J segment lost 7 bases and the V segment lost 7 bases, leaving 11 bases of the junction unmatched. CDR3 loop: CASKLSASGRWTQYF. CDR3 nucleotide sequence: TGCGCCAGCAAGCTGTCGGCTAGCGGGAGGTGGACCCAGTACTTC.

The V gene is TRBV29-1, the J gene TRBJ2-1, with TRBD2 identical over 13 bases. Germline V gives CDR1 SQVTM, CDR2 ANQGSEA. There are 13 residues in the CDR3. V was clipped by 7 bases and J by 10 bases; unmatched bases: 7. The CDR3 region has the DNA TGCAGCGCCAGGACTAGCGGGAGTGAGGAGCAGTTCTTC. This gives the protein CSARTSGSEEQFF.

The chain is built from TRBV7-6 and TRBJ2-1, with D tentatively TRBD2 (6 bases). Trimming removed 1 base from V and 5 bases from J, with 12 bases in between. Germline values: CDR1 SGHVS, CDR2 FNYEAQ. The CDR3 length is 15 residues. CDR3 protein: CASSLEGLQNNEQFF. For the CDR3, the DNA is TGTGCCAGCAGCTTAGAGGGACTTCAAAACAATGAGCAGTTCTTC. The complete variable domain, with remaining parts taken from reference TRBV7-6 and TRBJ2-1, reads GAGVSQSPRYKVTKRGQDVALRCDPISGHVSLYWYRQALGQGPEFLTYFNYEAQQDKSGLPNDRFSAERPEGSISTLTIQRTEQRDSAMYRCASSLEGLQNNEQFFGPGTRLTVL.

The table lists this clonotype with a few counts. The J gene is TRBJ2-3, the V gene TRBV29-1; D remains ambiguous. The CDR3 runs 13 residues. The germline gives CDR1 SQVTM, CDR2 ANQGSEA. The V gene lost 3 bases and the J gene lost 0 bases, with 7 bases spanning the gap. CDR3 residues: CSVDFTSTDTQYF. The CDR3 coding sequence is TGCAGCGTTGACTTCACTAGCACAGATACGCAGTATTTT.

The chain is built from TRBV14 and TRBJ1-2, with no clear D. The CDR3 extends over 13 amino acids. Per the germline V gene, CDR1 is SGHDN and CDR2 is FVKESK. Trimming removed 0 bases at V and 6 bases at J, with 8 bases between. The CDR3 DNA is TGTGCCAGCAGCCAAGATTGGATCCATGGCTACACCTTC. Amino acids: CASSQDWIHGYTF.

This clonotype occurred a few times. The CDR3: CSVVDLSGSSEQFF. CDR3 DNA sequence: TGCAGCGTTGTCGACCTGAGCGGGAGTTCTGAGCAGTTCTTC. The rearrangement joins TRBV29-1 to TRBJ2-1, with 8 bases aligning to TRBD2. V dropped 4 bases and J dropped 9; count of bases not matched to a gene: 11. CDR3 length equals 14 residues. The V gene's germline CDR1 is SQVTM and CDR2 ANQGSEA.

CDR3 sequence reads: CASNNQDRPQYF. The CDR3 nucleotides read TGTGCCAGCAACAATCAGGATCGTCCGCAGTACTTC. The genes are TRBV6-2 or TRBV6-3 and TRBJ2-5; D ambiguous. V was trimmed by 7 bases and J by 11 bases, leaving 17 bases between them. CDR3 size: 12 residues. Germline loops: CDR1 MNHEY, CDR2 SVGEGT.

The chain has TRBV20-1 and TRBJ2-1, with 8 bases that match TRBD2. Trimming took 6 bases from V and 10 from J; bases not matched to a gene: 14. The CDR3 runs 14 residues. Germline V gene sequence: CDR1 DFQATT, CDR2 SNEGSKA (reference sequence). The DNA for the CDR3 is TGCAGTGCCTCACCGGGGGGGCCATCAGGAGAGCAGTTCTTC. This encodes CSASPGGPSGEQFF.

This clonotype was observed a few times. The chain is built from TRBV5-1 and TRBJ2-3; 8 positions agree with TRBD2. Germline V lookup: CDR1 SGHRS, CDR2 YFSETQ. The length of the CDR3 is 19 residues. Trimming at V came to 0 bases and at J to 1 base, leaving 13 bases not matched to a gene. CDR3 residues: CASSLAGAGDRAGTDTQYF. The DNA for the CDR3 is TGCGCCAGCAGCTTGGCGGGAGCGGGGGATCGCGCCGGCACAGATACGCAGTATTTT.

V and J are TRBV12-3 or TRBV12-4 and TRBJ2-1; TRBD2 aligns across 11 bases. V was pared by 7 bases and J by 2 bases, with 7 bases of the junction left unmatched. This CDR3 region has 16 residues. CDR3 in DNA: TGTGCCAGCAAACGGGAGGGACTAGCGGCCTACAATGAGCAGTTCTTC. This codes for CASKREGLAAYNEQFF.

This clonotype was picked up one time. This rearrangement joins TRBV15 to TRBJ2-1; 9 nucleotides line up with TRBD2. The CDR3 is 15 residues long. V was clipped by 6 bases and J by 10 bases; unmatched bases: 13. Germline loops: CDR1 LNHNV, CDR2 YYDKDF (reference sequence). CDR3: CATSREAGGQKEQFF. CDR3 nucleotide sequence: TGTGCCACCAGTCGGGAAGCGGGAGGACAAAAAGAGCAGTTCTTC.

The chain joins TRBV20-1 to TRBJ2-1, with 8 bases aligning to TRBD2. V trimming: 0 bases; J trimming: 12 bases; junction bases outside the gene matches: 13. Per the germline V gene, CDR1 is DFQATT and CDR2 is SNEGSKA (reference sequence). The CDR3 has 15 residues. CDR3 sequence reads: CSARDPTSGTSRQFF. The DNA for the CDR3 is TGCAGTGCTAGAGATCCAACTAGCGGAACCTCTCGGCAGTTCTTC.

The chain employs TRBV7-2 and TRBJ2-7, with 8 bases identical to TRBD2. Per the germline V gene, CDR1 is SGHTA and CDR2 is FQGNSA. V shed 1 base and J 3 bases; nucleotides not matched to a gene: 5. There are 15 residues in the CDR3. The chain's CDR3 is CASSLEVGTSYEQYF. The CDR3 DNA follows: TGTGCCAGCAGCTTAGAGGTGGGGACTAGCTACGAGCAGTACTTC.

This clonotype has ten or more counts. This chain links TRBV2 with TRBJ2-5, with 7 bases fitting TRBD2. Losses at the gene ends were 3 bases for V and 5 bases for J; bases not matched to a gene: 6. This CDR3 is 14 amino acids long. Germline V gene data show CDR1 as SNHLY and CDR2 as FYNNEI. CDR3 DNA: TGTGCCAGCAGTGATCGTGATAGCGGGGAGACCCAGTACTTC. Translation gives CASSDRDSGETQYF.

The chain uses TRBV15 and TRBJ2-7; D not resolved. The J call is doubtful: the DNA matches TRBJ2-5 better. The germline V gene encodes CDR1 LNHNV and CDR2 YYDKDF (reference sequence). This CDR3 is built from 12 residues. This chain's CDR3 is CATSRASETQYF. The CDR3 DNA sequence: TGTGCCACCAGTCGCGCGAGTGAGACCCAGTACTTC.